The 14 T cell receptor beta chains below all came from one sample that was sequenced in a study of early T cells in non-severe SARS-CoV-2 infection. TCRdb processed the 5' RACE reads anew with MiXCR; each CDR3 protein has one entry. The table shows 55,000 to 75,000 distinct CDR3 sequences, with approximately 12% occurring only once. Sequencing used whole blood. The source is an adult who was a healthcare worker with PCR-confirmed SARS-CoV-2 infection or an uninfected control (not recorded which).

This clonotype appeared many times. J is TRBJ2-5 and V is TRBV7-9; TRBD2 might be the D (6 bases). CDR3 size: 17 residues. Per the germline V gene, CDR1 is SEHNR and CDR2 is FQNEAQ (reference sequence). V lost 5 bases and J lost 1, with 20 bases in between. The CDR3 coding sequence is TGTGCCAGCAGCCCCCCGGGCAGGGAGGTTTTCCAAGAGACCCAGTACTTC. Its protein product is CASSPPGREVFQETQYF.

This clonotype occurred many times. The chain carries TRBV24-1 and TRBJ2-1, with 13 bases that match TRBD2. The V gene end was trimmed by 4 bases and the J gene end by 9 bases; junction bases not matched to a gene: 5. The CDR3 sequence is 15 residues long. CDR1 KGHDR and CDR2 SFDVKD come from the germline V gene. In DNA, the CDR3 is TGTGCCACCAGTGACCGGACTAGCGGGGGACGTGAGCAGTTCTTC. Translating it yields CATSDRTSGGREQFF.

This clonotype appeared many times. In DNA form, the CDR3 reads TGTGCCAGCAGCACGACTAGCGGGATCCCCTACAATGAGCAGTTCTTC. As protein: CASSTTSGIPYNEQFF. The chain employs TRBV28 and TRBJ2-1; 11 bases fit TRBD2. The CDR3 totals 16 residues. J was trimmed by 2 bases and V by 6 bases; bases with no gene match: 6. Germline V gene data show CDR1 as MDHEN and CDR2 as SYDVKM.

Remarks on this clonotype: The junction and the germline gene differ at one end; a read error may be behind it. This chain links TRBV28 with TRBJ2-1, with 10 nucleotides matching TRBD2. Per germline, CDR1 MDHEN and CDR2 SYDVKM. This CDR3 is 12 amino acids long. The CDR3 DNA reads as TGTACCAGCAGTATCCTAGCGGGAGACGAGTTCTTC. This translates into CTSSILAGDEFF.

This clonotype was counted at least ten times. The rearrangement uses TRBV5-6 and TRBJ2-3; the D is unclear. Germline V lookup: CDR1 SGHDT, CDR2 YYEEEE. The CDR3 is 13 residues long. Trimming removed 4 bases at V and 5 bases at J, with 11 bases between. Written as DNA, the CDR3 is TGTGCCAGCAGCCCTGGTGGGGAAGATACGCAGTATTTT. Translated: CASSPGGEDTQYF.

Ten or more counts support this clonotype. The V and J genes are TRBV20-1 and TRBJ2-1; D may be TRBD2 (6 bases). Germline CDR1 is DFQATT and CDR2 is SNEGSKA (reference sequence). Trimming cost V 3 bases and J 8 bases, with 14 bases left between them. The CDR3 sequence is 13 residues long. CDR3 coding DNA: TGCAGTGCTAGTGGACCCGCGGGGTATGAGCAGTTCTTC. Translation gives CSASGPAGYEQFF.

This clonotype came up many times. The V gene is TRBV5-8, the J gene TRBJ2-5, with D possibly being TRBD2 (5 bases). Looked up from germline, CDR1 is SGHTS and CDR2 is YDEGEE. Trimming pared 4 bases from V and 3 bases from J, leaving 13 bases between. CDR3 length equals 14 residues. CDR3: CASSQVGREETQYF. The DNA for the CDR3 is TGTGCCAGCAGCCAGGTGGGGAGAGAAGAGACCCAGTACTTC.

The table lists this clonotype with many counts. The rearrangement links TRBV12-3 or TRBV12-4 to TRBJ2-3; maybe TRBD1 (6 bases). This CDR3 spans 11 amino acids. Trimming left V 7 bases short and J 6 bases short, with 8 bases between. The CDR3 sequence is CASTTGDTQYF. The DNA of the CDR3 is TGTGCCAGCACCACAGGGGATACGCAGTATTTT.

This clonotype was detected ten times or more. The chain has TRBV4-3 and TRBJ2-2; no definite D call. Germline values: CDR1 LGHNA, CDR2 YSLEER. The CDR3 spans 16 residues. Trimming removed 0 bases at V and 4 bases at J, with 12 bases between. The CDR3 here is CASSQEGLSGTGELFF. CDR3 nucleotides: TGCGCCAGCAGCCAAGAGGGCCTCTCCGGCACCGGGGAGCTGTTTTTT.

This clonotype occurred many times. The chain has TRBV3-1 and TRBJ2-7, with D hard to call. The V end was cut by 4 bases, the J end by 3 bases, with 13 bases between. CDR1 LGHDT and CDR2 YNNKEL come from the germline V gene (reference sequence). There are 14 residues in the CDR3. CDR3 coding DNA: TGTGCCAGCAGCCCCCGCGGCCACATCTACGAGCAGTACTTC. The encoded protein is CASSPRGHIYEQYF.

This clonotype has just a few counts. The chain has TRBV12-3 or TRBV12-4 and TRBJ2-1; D might be TRBD1 (6 bases). With 6 bases removed from V and 2 bases from J, the gap between germline ends came to 14 bases. There are 15 residues in the CDR3. The CDR3 protein is CASSLGQPPYNEQFF. In nucleotides, the CDR3 is TGTGCCAGCAGCCTGGGACAACCACCCTACAATGAGCAGTTCTTC.

This clonotype was observed many times. The chain couples TRBV4-3 to TRBJ2-5, with 10 bases identical to TRBD2. The CDR3 is 15 amino acids. The germline gives CDR1 LGHNA, CDR2 YSLEER. J gave up 4 bases and V 0 bases, and 2 bases lay outside the gene matches. Here the CDR3 DNA reads TGCGCCAGCAGCCAAGATCGACTAGCGGGAGAGACCCAGTACTTC. Its protein is CASSQDRLAGETQYF.

This clonotype was picked up many times. The rearrangement links TRBV7-9 to TRBJ2-7; D call uncertain. Trimming left V 4 bases short and J 4 bases short, with 17 bases between. CDR1 is SEHNR and CDR2 is FQNEAQ in the germline V gene (reference sequence). The CDR3 is 15 amino acids. The CDR3 DNA follows: TGTGCCAGCAGCTCCCCCGACTTAGAATCATACGAGCAGTACTTC. This sequence encodes CASSSPDLESYEQYF. The complete variable domain, with remaining parts taken from reference TRBV7-9 and TRBJ2-7, reads DTGVSQNPRHKITKRGQNVTFRCDPISEHNRLYWYRQTLGQGPEFLTYFQNEAQLEKSRLLSDRFSAERPKGSFSTLEIQRTEQGDSAMYLCASSSPDLESYEQYFGPGTRLTVT.

This clonotype showed up just a few times. This chain joins TRBV9 and TRBJ1-2; the D gene is possibly TRBD1 (6 bases). The CDR3 sequence is 14 residues long. Trimming removed 5 bases at V and 3 bases at J, with 14 bases between. Germline loops: CDR1 SGDLS, CDR2 YYNGEE. The CDR3 region is CASSYARTDYGYTF. CDR3 DNA: TGTGCCAGCAGTTATGCCCGGACAGACTATGGCTACACCTTC.